This entry lists 22 T cell receptor beta chains sequenced from one sample in a study of shared clonotypes between healthy human individuals. The data were produced by immunoSEQ multiplex PCR, yet TCRdb's version contains in-frame clones alone and is incomplete. The sample comprises more than 200,000 clones, about 65% of which are singletons, and 8.5% to 14% rests with the top ten. Sequencing input: memory CD4+ T cells sorted from blood. Subset: CD45RA-negative fraction. The receptor set was obtained from a man under 40 in good health.

The chain is built from TRBV5-6 and TRBJ2-5; D is undetermined. In germline, CDR1 is SGHDT, CDR2 YYEEEE. The germline V and J ends were trimmed by 0 bases and 6 bases, with 9 bases remaining between them. CDR3 length: 13 residues. Here the CDR3 DNA reads TGTGCCAGCAGCTTGGACCCCACTCAGACCCAGTACTTC. It specifies CASSLDPTQTQYF. Looking up the rest from reference TRBV5-6 and TRBJ2-5 gives the full variable domain: DAGVTQSPTHLIKTRGQQVTLRCSPKSGHDTVSWYQQALGQGPQFIFQYYEEEERQRGNFPDRFSGHQFPNYSSELNVNALLLGDSALYLCASSLDPTQTQYFGPGTRLLVL.

This clone was picked up a small number of times. V and J are TRBV4-1 and TRBJ2-5; 9 bases fit TRBD2. Germline V gene data show CDR1 as MGHRA and CDR2 as YSYEKL. CDR3 size: 21 residues. Trimming at V came to 4 bases and at J to 2 bases, leaving 23 bases not matched to a gene. CDR3 DNA sequence: TGCGCCAGCAGCCCCGGCGGAGCGGGAGGACCTCTTGCATCCGCGCAAGAGACCCAGTACTTC. Amino acids: CASSPGGAGGPLASAQETQYF.

V is TRBV28 and J is TRBJ2-2; D assignment may be TRBD1 or TRBD2 (5 bases each). Looked up from germline, CDR1 is MDHEN and CDR2 is SYDVKM. V was clipped by 6 bases and J by 4 bases, with 9 bases between them. This CDR3 spans 13 amino acids. The CDR3 region has the DNA TGTGCCAGCAGGAGGGGTGGCACCGGGGAGCTGTTTTTT. Translated: CASRRGGTGELFF.

V and J are TRBV2 and TRBJ2-5; TRBD1 matches at 8 bases. The V and J ends lost 5 bases and 2 bases, in that order; junction bases with no gene match: 7. Germline CDR1 and CDR2: SNHLY and FYNNEI. The CDR3 has 15 residues. The CDR3 reads CASSFDRGAQETQYF. CDR3 in DNA: TGTGCCAGCAGTTTCGACAGGGGAGCACAAGAGACCCAGTACTTC.

The chain combines TRBV6-5 with TRBJ1-2; D possibly corresponds to TRBD1 (5 bases). Germline V gene lookup returns CDR1 MNHEY and CDR2 SVGAGI. The V gene lost 8 bases and the J gene lost 0 bases, with 16 bases spanning the gap. The CDR3 contains 15 residues. In DNA, the CDR3 is TGTGCCAGCCGAATAGGAGGGGTTCCTAACTATGGCTACACCTTC. It is translated as CASRIGGVPNYGYTF.

V usage is TRBV19 and J usage is TRBJ2-1, with D perhaps being TRBD1 or TRBD2 (5 bases each). The CDR3 extends over 14 amino acids. Trimming took off 6 bases at V and 2 bases at J, with 11 bases between the two ends. Germline V gene lookup returns CDR1 LNHDA and CDR2 SQIVND (reference sequence). The CDR3 loop reads CASRVGPTYNEQFF. In DNA form, the CDR3 reads TGTGCCAGTAGGGTGGGACCAACCTACAATGAGCAGTTCTTC.

This clone appeared a few times. The chain combines TRBV4-1 with TRBJ2-1, with 8 bases aligning to TRBD2. The CDR3 has 12 residues. V gave up 3 bases and J gave up 10 bases; unmatched junction bases: 2. Germline loops: CDR1 MGHRA, CDR2 YSYEKL. CDR3 region: CASSHIAGEQFF. Written as DNA, the CDR3 is TGCGCCAGCAGCCATATAGCGGGGGAGCAGTTCTTC.

This rearrangement joins TRBV27 to TRBJ2-7; D may be TRBD1 (6 bases). Germline-derived CDR1 and CDR2 are MNHEY and SMNVEV (reference sequence). This CDR3 spans 16 amino acids. Trimming shortened V by 0 bases and J by 3 bases, and 15 bases separated the two germline ends. The CDR3 region has the DNA TGTGCCAGCAGTTTATCGTCAGGGACAACCCTCTACGAGCAGTACTTC. It specifies CASSLSSGTTLYEQYF.

The gene calls are TRBV11-1 and TRBJ2-3; D remains unclear. Germline V CDR1 and CDR2: SGHAT, FQDESV (reference sequence). Deletions cut 5 bases from V and 3 bases from J, with 9 bases between. The CDR3 covers 13 residues. The CDR3 reads CASSIGSTDTQYF. CDR3 nucleotide sequence: TGTGCCAGCAGCATCGGATCTACAGATACGCAGTATTTT.

The rearrangement joins TRBV19 to TRBJ2-1, with TRBD1 as a possible D gene (6 bases). V was pared by 3 bases and J by 2 bases, with 11 bases between. Per the germline V gene, CDR1 is LNHDA and CDR2 is SQIVND (reference sequence). This CDR3 comprises 15 residues. The CDR3 sequence: CASSIDRSTYNEQFF. The CDR3 DNA follows: TGTGCCAGTAGTATCGACAGGAGTACCTACAATGAGCAGTTCTTC.

The rearrangement uses TRBV5-1 and TRBJ1-5; 9 bases line up with TRBD1. The CDR3 contains 14 residues. Germline V gives CDR1 SGHRS, CDR2 YFSETQ. The V gene end was trimmed by 3 bases and the J gene end by 4 bases; junction bases not matched to a gene: 2. This chain's CDR3 is CASSSGTGNQPQHF. The CDR3 DNA reads as TGCGCCAGCAGCTCCGGGACAGGGAATCAGCCCCAGCATTTT.

The V and J genes are TRBV6-6 and TRBJ1-4; D may be TRBD1 (5 bases). Germline V CDR1 and CDR2: MNHNY, SVGAGI (reference sequence). This CDR3 is 15 amino acids long. V lost 5 bases, J lost 4 bases, and 14 bases lay in between. CDR3 amino acids: CASSQSGTVNEKLFF. The CDR3, as DNA: TGTGCCAGCAGTCAATCCGGGACGGTTAATGAAAAACTGTTTTTT.

The rearrangement joins TRBV5-1 to TRBJ1-5, with 12 bases aligning to TRBD1. J was trimmed by 9 bases and V by 2 bases; bases with no gene match: 9. The germline V gene encodes CDR1 SGHRS and CDR2 YFSETQ. The CDR3 loop spans 16 amino acids. The CDR3 reads CASSFGTGGPGSPQHF. CDR3 nucleotide sequence: TGCGCCAGCAGCTTCGGGACAGGGGGCCCGGGCTCGCCCCAGCATTTT. Full variable domain (outside the CDR3, taken from reference TRBV5-1 and TRBJ1-5): KAGVTQTPRYLIKTRGQQVTLSCSPISGHRSVSWYQQTPGQGLQFLFEYFSETQRNKGNFPGRFSGRQFSNSRSEMNVSTLELGDSALYLCASSFGTGGPGSPQHFGDGTRLSIL.

V usage is TRBV10-1 and J usage is TRBJ2-4; D gene uncertain. Germline V lookup: CDR1 WNHNN, CDR2 SYGVQD (reference sequence). Trimming took off 3 bases at V and 1 base at J, with 7 bases between the two ends. The CDR3 runs 14 residues. CDR3 nucleotides: TGCGCCAGCAGTGACCTATCTGCCAAAAACATTCAGTACTTC. Translating it yields CASSDLSAKNIQYF.

The chain recombines TRBV9 with TRBJ1-2; no firm D call. The germline gives CDR1 SGDLS, CDR2 YYNGEE. Deletions cut 3 bases from V and 4 bases from J, with 10 bases between. The CDR3 runs 13 residues. The CDR3 is CASSAQDLYGYTF. The CDR3 DNA sequence: TGTGCCAGCAGCGCCCAAGATCTCTATGGCTACACCTTC.

The chain couples TRBV4-1 to TRBJ2-2; weak D call: TRBD1 (6 bases). Trimming took 5 bases from V and 2 from J, leaving 15 bases between them. Looked up from germline, CDR1 is MGHRA and CDR2 is YSYEKL. This CDR3 has 16 amino acids. In DNA, the CDR3 is TGCGCCAGCAGCAGGGATGGGGGCTCCAACACCGGGGAGCTGTTTTTT. Translation: CASSRDGGSNTGELFF.

This clone turned up a few times. This chain uses TRBV5-1 with TRBJ2-7, with TRBD2 matching 11 bases. With 0 bases clipped from V and 3 bases from J, the junction kept 5 bases outside the gene matches. Germline V gene sequence: CDR1 SGHRS, CDR2 YFSETQ. The CDR3 extends over 16 amino acids. The CDR3 spells CASSLEALAGGYEQYF. Here the CDR3 DNA reads TGCGCCAGCAGCTTGGAGGCGCTAGCGGGAGGCTACGAGCAGTACTTC.

This CDR3 reads CSASPDNEQFF. The CDR3 DNA is TGCAGTGCTAGTCCCGACAATGAGCAGTTCTTC. This chain connects TRBV20-1 to TRBJ2-1; D remains unclear. The CDR3 sequence is 11 residues long. Germline loops: CDR1 DFQATT, CDR2 SNEGSKA (reference sequence). Trimming took off 3 bases at V and 5 bases at J, with 5 bases between the two ends.

CDR3 amino acids: CASSLGVQETQYF. The DNA of the CDR3 is TGTGCCAGCAGCTTGGGAGTCCAAGAGACCCAGTACTTC. The chain couples TRBV11-2 to TRBJ2-5; D perhaps matches TRBD2 (5 bases). Deletions cut 3 bases from V and 1 base from J, with 6 bases between. Germline V gene lookup returns CDR1 SGHAT and CDR2 FQNNGV. There are 13 residues in the CDR3.

This clone has only one observation. The J gene is TRBJ1-4, the V gene TRBV2; 9 bases map to TRBD1. Germline CDR1 and CDR2: SNHLY and FYNNEI. There are 15 residues in the CDR3. The V segment lost 1 base and the J segment 7 bases; nucleotides outside the gene matches: 4. The CDR3 bases are TGTGCCAGCAGTGAAGGGGGACAGGGAAGTGAAAAACTGTTTTTT. This sequence encodes CASSEGGQGSEKLFF.

This clone was counted only a few times. This chain uses TRBV7-9 with TRBJ2-7; D unresolved. This CDR3 region has 12 residues. Trimming left V 5 bases short and J 5 bases short, with 10 bases between. Germline V gene data show CDR1 as SEHNR and CDR2 as FQNEAQ (reference sequence). The CDR3, as DNA: TGTGCCAGCAGCCTAGGGTCGGACGAGCAGTACTTC. It encodes CASSLGSDEQYF.

The gene calls are TRBV2 and TRBJ1-2; unclear D gene. With 2 bases removed from V and 4 bases from J, the gap between germline ends came to 8 bases. The germline CDR1 and CDR2 sequences are SNHLY and FYNNEI. The CDR3 totals 13 residues. In DNA, the CDR3 is TGTGCCAGCAGTGAACGGGAGAGCTATGGCTACACCTTC. Its translation is CASSERESYGYTF.